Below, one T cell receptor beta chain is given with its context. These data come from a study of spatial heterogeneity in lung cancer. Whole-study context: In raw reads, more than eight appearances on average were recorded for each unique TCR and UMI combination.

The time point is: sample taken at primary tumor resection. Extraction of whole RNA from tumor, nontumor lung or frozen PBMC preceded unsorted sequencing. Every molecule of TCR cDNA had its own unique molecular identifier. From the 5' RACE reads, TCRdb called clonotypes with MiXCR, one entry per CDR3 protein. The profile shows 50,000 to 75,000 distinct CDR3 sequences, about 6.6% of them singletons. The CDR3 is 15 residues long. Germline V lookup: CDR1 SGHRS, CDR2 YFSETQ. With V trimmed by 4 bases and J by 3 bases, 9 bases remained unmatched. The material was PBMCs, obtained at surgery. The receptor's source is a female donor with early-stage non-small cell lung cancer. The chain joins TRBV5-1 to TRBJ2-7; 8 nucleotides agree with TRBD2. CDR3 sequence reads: CASSHPGGGNYEQYF. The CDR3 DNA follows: TGCGCCAGCAGCCACCCGGGGGGGGGAAACTACGAGCAGTACTTC.